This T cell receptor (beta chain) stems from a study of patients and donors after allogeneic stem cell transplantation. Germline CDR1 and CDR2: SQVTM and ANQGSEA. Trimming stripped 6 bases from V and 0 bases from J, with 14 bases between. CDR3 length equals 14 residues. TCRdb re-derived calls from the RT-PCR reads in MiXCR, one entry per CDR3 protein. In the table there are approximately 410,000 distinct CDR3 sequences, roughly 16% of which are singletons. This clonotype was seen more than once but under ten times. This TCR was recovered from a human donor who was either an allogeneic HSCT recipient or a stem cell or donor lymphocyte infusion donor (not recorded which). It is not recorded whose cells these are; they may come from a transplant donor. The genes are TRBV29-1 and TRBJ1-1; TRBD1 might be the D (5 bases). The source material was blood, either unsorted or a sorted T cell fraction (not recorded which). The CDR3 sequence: CSVLKTVMNTEAFF. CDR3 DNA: TGCAGCGTGCTCAAGACAGTAATGAACACTGAAGCTTTCTTT.